The source of this T cell receptor beta chain is a study of T cell responses to AZD1222 COVID-19 vaccine. In germline, CDR1 is MNHNY, CDR2 SVGAGI (reference sequence). V lost 6 bases, J lost 6 bases, and 8 bases stayed unmatched. This CDR3 region has 14 residues. Regarding the study as a whole: Every sample of the repertoires postdated the peak T cell response. Spike-wide coverage was observed for vaccine-associated CD4 TCRs, with dominant responses at 160-218 and 743-854. A reported finding is that nearly half of spike-specific TCRs target unmutated variant regions. White British people made up most donors, females outnumbered males, and clonal diversity was possibly underestimated.

Remarks on this clone: The antigen remains unidentified.

The protocol was immunoSEQ multiplex PCR, while the TCRdb copy is restricted to in-frame clones and leaves out a portion. The data contain about 130,000 clones, more than 75% of them singletons. The chain has TRBV6-6 and TRBJ1-5; the match to TRBD1 covers 7 bases. The material was peripheral blood, obtained on day 0 of AZD1222 vaccination. The clonotype originates from an adult in good health. In DNA form, the CDR3 reads TGTGCCAGCAGCTCCGACAGGGATTCTCAGCCCCAGCATTTT. Protein: CASSSDRDSQPQHF.